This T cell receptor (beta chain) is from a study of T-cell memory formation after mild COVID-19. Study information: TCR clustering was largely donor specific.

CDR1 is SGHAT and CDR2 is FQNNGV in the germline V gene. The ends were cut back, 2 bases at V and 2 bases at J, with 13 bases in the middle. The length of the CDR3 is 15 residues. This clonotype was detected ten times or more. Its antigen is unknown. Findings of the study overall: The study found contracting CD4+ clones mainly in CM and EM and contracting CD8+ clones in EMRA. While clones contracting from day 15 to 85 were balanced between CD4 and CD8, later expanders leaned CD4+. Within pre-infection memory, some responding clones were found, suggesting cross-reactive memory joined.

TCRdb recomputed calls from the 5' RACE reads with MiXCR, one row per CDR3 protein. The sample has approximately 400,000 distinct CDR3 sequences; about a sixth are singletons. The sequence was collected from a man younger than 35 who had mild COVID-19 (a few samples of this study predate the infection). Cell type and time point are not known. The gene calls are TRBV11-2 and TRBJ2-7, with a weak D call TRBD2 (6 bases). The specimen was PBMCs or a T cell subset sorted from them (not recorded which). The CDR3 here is CASSLSRGSTYEQYV. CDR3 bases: TGTGCCAGCAGCTTATCGCGGGGATCGACCTACGAGCAGTACGTC.